The 16 T cell receptor beta chains below come from one sample, sequenced in a study of blood T cell repertoires in COVID-19. The repertoire was sequenced with immunoSEQ multiplex PCR; TCRdb's copy has only in-frame clones and lacks some. The data hold 75,000 to 95,000 clones, with more than 75% observed a single time. Sequenced sample: peripheral blood. The receptor source for this set is a human donor in a cohort sampled during active COVID-19.

The chain uses TRBV11-2 and TRBJ2-1, with D unresolved. CDR3 length: 15 residues. V dropped 3 bases and J dropped 3 bases, with 12 bases sitting between them. The germline V gene has CDR1 SGHAT and CDR2 FQNNGV. CDR3 amino acids: CASSFRTFDYNEQFF. DNA of the CDR3: TGTGCCAGCAGCTTTAGAACTTTTGACTACAATGAGCAGTTCTTC.

This clone was detected once. The chain joins TRBV6-4 to TRBJ2-3, with a weak D call TRBD2 (7 bases). Trimming left V 3 bases short and J 3 bases short, with 13 bases between. This CDR3 region has 15 residues. Germline CDR1 MRHNA, CDR2 SNTAGT. CDR3 protein: CASSDGGAETDTQYF. The CDR3 DNA reads TGTGCCAGCAGTGATGGGGGGGCAGAAACAGATACGCAGTATTTT.

This chain links TRBV5-4 with TRBJ2-1, with 15 bases matching TRBD2. The germline gives CDR1 SGHNT, CDR2 YYREEE (reference sequence). The CDR3 length is 16 residues. The ends lost 2 bases at V and 10 bases at J; junction bases unmatched: 7. CDR3 residues: CASSLGLAGGLAEQFF. The CDR3 coding sequence is TGTGCCAGCAGCTTAGGACTAGCGGGGGGGCTCGCCGAGCAGTTCTTC.

V is TRBV7-9 and J is TRBJ1-3; TRBD1 matches at 10 bases. Losses at the gene ends were 4 bases for V and 5 bases for J; bases not matched to a gene: 8. Germline V lookup: CDR1 SEHNR, CDR2 FQNEAQ (reference sequence). CDR3 length equals 16 residues. DNA of the CDR3: TGTGCCAGCAGCTCCCAGACAGGGGGCAAAAGAAACACCATATATTTT. Translated, it gives CASSSQTGGKRNTIYF.

As regards this clone: A junction boundary mismatches the germline segment, possibly from a read error. The chain couples TRBV6-6 to TRBJ1-1; D possibly corresponds to TRBD1 (5 bases). This CDR3 spans 15 amino acids. The germline gives CDR1 MNHNY, CDR2 SVGAGI (reference sequence). Here the CDR3 DNA reads TGTGCTAGCAGCCGGACACGGGTTCAGAACACTGAAGCTTTCTTT. Its translation is CASSRTRVQNTEAFF.

The chain combines TRBV3-1 (or the pseudogene TRBV3-2) with TRBJ2-7, with D unresolved. CDR3 length equals 11 residues. CDR1 and CDR2 (germline): LGHDT, YNNKEL (reference sequence). Trimming shortened V by 4 bases and J by 3 bases, and 4 bases separated the two germline ends. CDR3 DNA sequence: TGTGCCAGCAGCCTTAGCTACGAGCAGTACTTC. This gives the protein CASSLSYEQYF.

This clone has only a few counts. The chain recombines TRBV5-4 with TRBJ2-3; 12 bases agree with TRBD2. V lost 1 base, J lost 1 base, and 1 base stayed unmatched. CDR3 length equals 16 residues. Germline CDR1 SGHNT, CDR2 YYREEE (reference sequence). The CDR3 nucleotides are TGTGCCAGCAGCTTGCGACTAGCGGGGGGCACAGATACGCAGTATTTT. It yields the protein CASSLRLAGGTDTQYF.

The chain combines TRBV11-2 with TRBJ2-1; 13 positions agree with TRBD2. This CDR3 has 14 residues. Germline V gives CDR1 SGHAT, CDR2 FQNNGV. Unmatched junction bases numbered 7, after V lost 4 bases and J lost 13 bases. CDR3 protein: CASSSSGLAGDQFF. The CDR3 nucleotides are TGTGCCAGCAGCTCCTCCGGACTAGCGGGGGACCAGTTCTTC.

This chain joins TRBV11-1 and TRBJ1-1; no definite D call. CDR1 and CDR2 from the germline V gene are SGHAT and FQDESV (reference sequence). The CDR3 runs to 15 residues. The V end was cut by 0 bases, the J end by 3 bases, with 11 bases between. The CDR3 here is CASSLARLRDTEAFF. In DNA, the CDR3 is TGTGCCAGCAGCTTAGCGCGACTGAGGGACACTGAAGCTTTCTTT.

The gene calls are TRBV12-3 or TRBV12-4 and TRBJ2-7; D possibly corresponds to TRBD1 (6 bases). V was trimmed by 8 bases and J by 2 bases, leaving 10 bases between them. This CDR3 contains 12 residues. CDR3 sequence: CASGTRAYEQYF. CDR3 DNA sequence: TGTGCCAGCGGGACACGAGCCTACGAGCAGTACTTC.

The rearrangement uses TRBV10-1 and TRBJ2-5; TRBD2 agrees at 8 bases. The ends lost 5 bases at V and 5 bases at J; junction bases unmatched: 1. CDR1 and CDR2 (germline): WNHNN, SYGVQD (reference sequence). This CDR3 has 12 residues. As DNA, the CDR3 is TGCGCCAGCAGTTCGGGAGGGGAGACCCAGTACTTC. It translates to CASSSGGETQYF.

This chain connects TRBV6-5 to TRBJ2-7; 9 bases fit TRBD1. The germline V gene has CDR1 MNHEY and CDR2 SVGAGI. This CDR3 is 14 amino acids long. V lost 6 bases to trimming and J lost 3 bases; unmatched junction nucleotides: 6. CDR3 in DNA: TGTGCCAGCAGAGCCGGGACAGGGATCTACGAGCAGTACTTC. The encoded protein is CASRAGTGIYEQYF.

The chain is built from TRBV6-5 and TRBJ2-7; TRBD2 matches 14 bases. The CDR3 runs to 14 residues. Trimming removed 5 bases from V and 7 bases from J; junction bases left unmatched: 4. Per germline, CDR1 MNHEY and CDR2 SVGAGI. CDR3: CASSRTSGGLEQYF. DNA of the CDR3: TGTGCCAGCAGTCGGACTAGCGGGGGGTTAGAGCAGTACTTC.

The chain links TRBV5-1 to TRBJ1-4, with no clear D. This CDR3 comprises 14 residues. Germline-derived CDR1 and CDR2 are SGHRS and YFSETQ. With 4 bases removed from V and 0 bases from J, the gap between germline ends came to 7 bases. CDR3 nucleotides: TGCGCCAGCAGCCAGTCCTCAACTAATGAAAAACTGTTTTTT. It yields the protein CASSQSSTNEKLFF.

The chain carries TRBV7-3 and TRBJ2-3, with D hard to call. The V end was cut by 2 bases, the J end by 0 bases, with 9 bases between. CDR1 is SGHTA and CDR2 is FQGTGA in the germline V gene. The CDR3 runs to 15 residues. The CDR3 coding sequence is TGTGCCAGCAGCTTACTAGGTCAGAGCACAGATACGCAGTATTTT. It is translated as CASSLLGQSTDTQYF. Using reference TRBV7-3 and TRBJ2-3 for the parts outside the CDR3, the full variable domain is GAGVSQTPSNKVTEKGKYVELRCDPISGHTALYWYRQSLGQGPEFLIYFQGTGAADDSGLPNDRFFAVRPEGSVSTLKIQRTERGDSAVYLCASSLLGQSTDTQYFGPGTRLTVL.

Comments on this clone: Other DNA sequences in the sample encode the same CDR3. The J gene is TRBJ2-1, the V gene TRBV5-5; 7 bases map to TRBD2. Losses at the gene ends were 1 base for V and 9 bases for J; bases not matched to a gene: 1. The CDR3 loop spans 12 amino acids. Germline loops: CDR1 SGHKS, CDR2 YYEKEE (reference sequence). The CDR3 DNA sequence: TGTGCCAGCAGCTTGTGGGGGGGTGAGCAGTTCTTC. Protein: CASSLWGGEQFF.